This is a list of T cell receptor beta chains from one sample in a study of control samples from healthy donors and cancer patients. The data were produced by immunoSEQ multiplex PCR, yet TCRdb's version contains in-frame clones alone and is incomplete. The repertoire includes over 120,000 clones, 75% to 95% of them detected once, and roughly 3.2% sits in the top ten. Sequencing used blood. These receptor sequences come from a man aged 30-40 years in good health. Each CDR3 is given with its conserved first and last residue. A D gene is named only where the DNA matches it firmly. Not every row has a clone size; where given, it reads once, few, many or a size class.

j_gene | d_gene | abundance | v_gene | CDR3aa | CDR3nt
TRBJ2-3 | NA | NA | TRBV30 | CAWSVWTGGEDTQYF | TGTGCCTGGAGTGTCTGGACAGGAGGGGAGGATACGCAGTATTTT
TRBJ1-5 | NA | NA | TRBV5-5 | CASSGGGNTEQHF | TGTGCCAGCAGCGGAGGGGGTAATACCGAGCAGCATTTT
TRBJ2-3 | NA | NA | TRBV19 | CASSIGGTVLHTQYF | TGTGCCAGTAGTATAGGCGGGACAGTTCTACATACGCAGTATTTT
TRBJ2-7 | NA | NA | TRBV10-3 | CAISESANSYEQYF | TGTGCCATCAGTGAGTCGGCTAACTCCTACGAGCAGTACTTC
TRBJ2-3 | NA | once | TRBV9 | CASSVDPDTQYF | TGTGCCAGCAGCGTAGATCCAGATACGCAGTATTTT
TRBJ1-1 | TRBD1 | NA | TRBV9 | CASSGQGAGTEAFF | TGTGCCAGCAGCGGACAGGGGGCGGGCACTGAAGCTTTCTTT
TRBJ1-3 | TRBD1 | NA | TRBV5-1 | CASSLAQGAGNTIYF | TGCGCCAGCAGCTTGGCCCAGGGGGCGGGAAACACCATATATTTT
TRBJ1-6 | NA | NA | TRBV14 | CASSQVAGDYNSPLHF | TGTGCCAGCAGCCAAGTAGCAGGGGACTATAATTCACCCCTCCACTTT
TRBJ2-3 | TRBD1 | NA | TRBV10-2 | CASSELGTGDPTDTQYF | TGCGCCAGCAGTGAGTTGGGGACAGGGGATCCCACAGATACGCAGTATTTT
TRBJ2-5 | NA | NA | TRBV12-3/TRBV12-4 | CASSNDRETQYF | TGTGCCAGCAGCAATGACCGAGAGACCCAGTACTTC
TRBJ1-5 | NA | NA | TRBV13 | CASSLGGGGQPQHF | TGTGCCAGCAGCTTGGGCGGGGGCGGTCAGCCCCAGCATTTT
TRBJ1-3 | NA | NA | TRBV5-1 | CASSLGGVYGNTIYF | TGCGCCAGCAGCTTGGGAGGGGTTTATGGAAACACCATATATTTT
TRBJ1-4 | TRBD1 | NA | TRBV2 | CASMIQGASEKLFF | TGTGCCAGCATGATACAGGGGGCTTCTGAAAAACTGTTTTTT
TRBJ2-4 | NA | NA | TRBV19 | CASSIRDQLAKNIQYF | TGTGCCAGTAGTATTCGGGACCAACTAGCCAAAAACATTCAGTACTTC
TRBJ2-4 | NA | NA | TRBV2 | CASSPDPYIQYF | TGTGCCAGCAGCCCGGACCCCTACATTCAGTACTTC
TRBJ2-1 | NA | NA | TRBV11-2 | CASSLDTPRLGGNEQFF | TGTGCCAGCAGCTTAGATACCCCTCGATTAGGTGGCAATGAGCAGTTCTTC
TRBJ2-5 | NA | NA | TRBV6-6 | CASSYEETQYF | TGTGCCAGCAGTTACGAGGAGACCCAGTACTTC
TRBJ2-4 | NA | few | TRBV6-6 | CASSPRVGELAKNIQYF | TGTGCCAGCAGTCCCCGTGTGGGGGAACTAGCCAAAAACATTCAGTACTTC
TRBJ1-1 | NA | NA | TRBV4-2 | CASSQAGDSAEAFF | TGTGCCAGCAGCCAAGCAGGTGATTCCGCTGAAGCTTTCTTT
TRBJ2-1 | TRBD2 | NA | TRBV9 | CASSLPGGSGNEQFF | TGTGCCAGCAGCCTTCCCGGGGGGTCGGGGAATGAGCAGTTCTTC
TRBJ2-2 | NA | NA | TRBV10-1 | CASSDSTQSPGELFF | TGCGCCAGCAGTGATTCCACCCAGAGCCCCGGGGAGCTGTTTTTT
TRBJ1-2 | TRBD1 | NA | TRBV29-1 | CSAVTGTETYYGYTF | TGCAGCGCCGTGACTGGGACAGAGACGTACTATGGCTACACCTTC
TRBJ2-6 | TRBD2 | NA | TRBV3-1/TRBV3-2 | CASSQGTSGGGANVLTF | TGTGCCAGCAGCCAAGGGACTAGCGGGGGTGGGGCCAACGTCCTGACTTTC
TRBJ2-5 | TRBD2 | NA | TRBV4-2 | CASSQELAGGRQETQYF | TGTGCCAGCAGCCAAGAGCTCGCGGGGGGGAGACAAGAGACCCAGTACTTC
TRBJ1-2 | NA | NA | TRBV18 | CASSLNPRPNGYGYTF | TGTGCCAGCTCCCTCAACCCTAGGCCCAACGGCTATGGCTACACCTTC
TRBJ1-1 | NA | NA | TRBV28 | CASGRNPSTSEAFF | TGTGCCAGCGGCAGGAACCCCAGCACCTCTGAAGCTTTCTTT
TRBJ2-2 | NA | few | TRBV19 | CASSIFPGPTGELFF | TGTGCCAGTAGTATTTTTCCAGGACCAACCGGGGAGCTGTTTTTT
TRBJ1-2 | NA | NA | TRBV4-1 | CASSQDQAGRDYGYTF | TGCGCCAGCAGCCAAGATCAGGCAGGGCGAGACTATGGCTACACCTTC
TRBJ2-2 | NA | NA | TRBV19 | CASSWGVSGELFF | TGTGCCAGTAGTTGGGGGGTCTCCGGGGAGCTGTTTTTT
TRBJ1-2 | TRBD1 | few | TRBV27 | CASRYRGGYTF | TGTGCCAGCAGGTACAGGGGTGGCTACACCTTC
TRBJ1-2 | TRBD1 | NA | TRBV6-5 | CASSMTGFGGYTF | TGTGCCAGTTCCATGACAGGGTTTGGGGGCTACACCTTC
TRBJ2-1 | NA | NA | TRBV6-6 | CASSHPPGDRQFF | TGTGCCAGCAGCCATCCCCCCGGGGATCGACAGTTCTTC
TRBJ2-3 | TRBD2 | NA | TRBV19 | CASSIPGLAPVDTQYF | TGTGCCAGTAGTATTCCGGGACTAGCGCCCGTAGATACGCAGTATTTT
TRBJ1-2 | NA | once | TRBV6-6 | CASSLVSTGGGYGYTF | TGTGCCAGCAGTTTAGTTTCGACAGGAGGGGGCTATGGCTACACCTTC
TRBJ1-2 | NA | NA | TRBV11-2 | CASSFGDSNTF | TGTGCCAGCAGCTTTGGGGATTCGAACACCTTC
TRBJ2-7 | NA | once | TRBV2 | CASSEAPQVTYEQYF | TGTGCCAGCAGTGAAGCCCCCCAGGTTACCTACGAGCAGTACTTC
TRBJ2-1 | TRBD2 | NA | TRBV30 | CACELAGGPEQFF | TGTGCCTGCGAGCTAGCGGGGGGGCCGGAGCAGTTCTTC
TRBJ1-2 | TRBD1 | NA | TRBV24-1 | CATSDPGQSLNYGYTF | TGTGCCACCAGTGACCCGGGACAGTCCCTAAACTATGGCTACACCTTC
TRBJ1-1 | NA | NA | TRBV5-1 | CASKNTRTANTEAFF | TGCGCCAGCAAGAACACAAGGACAGCTAACACTGAAGCTTTCTTT
TRBJ2-7 | TRBD1 | NA | TRBV29-1 | CSVLTGGAYEQYF | TGCAGCGTGCTGACAGGGGGGGCCTACGAGCAGTACTTC
TRBJ1-2 | NA | NA | TRBV18 | CASSPPPPLPWDYGYTF | TGTGCCAGCTCACCACCCCCTCCGCTCCCCTGGGACTATGGCTACACCTTC